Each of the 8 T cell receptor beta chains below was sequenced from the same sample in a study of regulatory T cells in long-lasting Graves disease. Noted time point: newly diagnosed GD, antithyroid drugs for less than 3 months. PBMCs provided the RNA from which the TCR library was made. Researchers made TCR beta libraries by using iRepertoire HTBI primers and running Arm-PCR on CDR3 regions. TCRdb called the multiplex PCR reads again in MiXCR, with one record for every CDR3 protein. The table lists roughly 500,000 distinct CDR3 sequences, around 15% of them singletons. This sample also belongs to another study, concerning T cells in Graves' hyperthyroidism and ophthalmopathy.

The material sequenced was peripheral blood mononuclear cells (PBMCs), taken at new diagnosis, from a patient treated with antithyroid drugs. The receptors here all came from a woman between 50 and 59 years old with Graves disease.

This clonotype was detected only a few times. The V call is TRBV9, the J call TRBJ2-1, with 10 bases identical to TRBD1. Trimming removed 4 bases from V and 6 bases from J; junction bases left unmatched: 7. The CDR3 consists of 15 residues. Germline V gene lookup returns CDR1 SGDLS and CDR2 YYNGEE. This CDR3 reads CASSRSGQGSNEQFF. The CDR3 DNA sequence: TGTGCCAGCAGCAGGTCGGGACAGGGGAGCAATGAGCAGTTCTTC.

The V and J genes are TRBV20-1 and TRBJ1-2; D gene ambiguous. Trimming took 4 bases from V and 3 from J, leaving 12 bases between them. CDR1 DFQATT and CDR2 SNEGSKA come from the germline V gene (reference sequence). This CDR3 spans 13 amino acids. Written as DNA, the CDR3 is TGCAGTGCTATGGGATCCCTTTACTATGGCTACACCTTC. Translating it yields CSAMGSLYYGYTF.

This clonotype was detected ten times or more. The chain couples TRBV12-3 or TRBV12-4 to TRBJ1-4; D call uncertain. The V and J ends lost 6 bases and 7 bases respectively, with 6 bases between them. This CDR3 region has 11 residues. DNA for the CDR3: TGTGCCAGCAGGTCAGGTGAAAAACTGTTTTTT. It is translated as CASRSGEKLFF.

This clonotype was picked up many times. CDR3 in DNA: TGTGCCACCTCAGGCCCCAGCGGGATATTTGATGAGCAGTTCTTC. Protein: CATSGPSGIFDEQFF. This chain connects TRBV6-2 or TRBV6-3 to TRBJ2-1, with 7 bases matching TRBD2. CDR1 is MNHEY and CDR2 is SVGEGT in the germline V gene. The CDR3 is 15 amino acids. With 10 bases clipped from V and 8 bases from J, the junction kept 17 bases outside the gene matches.

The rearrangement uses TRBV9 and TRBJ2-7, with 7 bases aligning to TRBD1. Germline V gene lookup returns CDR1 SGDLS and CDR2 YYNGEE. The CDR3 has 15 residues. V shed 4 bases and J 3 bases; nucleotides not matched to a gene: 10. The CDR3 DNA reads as TGTGCCAGCAGCCCCCGACAGGGAACGATCTACGAGCAGTACTTC. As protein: CASSPRQGTIYEQYF.

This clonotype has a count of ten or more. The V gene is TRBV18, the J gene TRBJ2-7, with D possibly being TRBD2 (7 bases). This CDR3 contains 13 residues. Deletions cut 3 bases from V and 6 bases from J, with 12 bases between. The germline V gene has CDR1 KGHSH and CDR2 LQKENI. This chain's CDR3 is CASSPSGGFEQYF. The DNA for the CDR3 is TGTGCCAGCTCACCGTCGGGGGGCTTCGAGCAGTACTTC.

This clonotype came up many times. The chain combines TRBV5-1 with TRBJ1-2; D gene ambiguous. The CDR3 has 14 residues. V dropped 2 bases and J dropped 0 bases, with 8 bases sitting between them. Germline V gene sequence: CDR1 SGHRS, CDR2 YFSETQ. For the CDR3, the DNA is TGCGCCAGCAGCTTATCCACTACTAACTATGGCTACACCTTC. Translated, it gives CASSLSTTNYGYTF.

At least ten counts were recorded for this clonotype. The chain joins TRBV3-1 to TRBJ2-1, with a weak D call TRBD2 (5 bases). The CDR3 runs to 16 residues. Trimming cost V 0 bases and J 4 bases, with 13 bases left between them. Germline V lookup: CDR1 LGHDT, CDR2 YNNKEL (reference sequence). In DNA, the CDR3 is TGTGCCAGCAGCCAAGAATTCGGGATAGCTTACAATGAGCAGTTCTTC. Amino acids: CASSQEFGIAYNEQFF.